This T cell receptor (beta chain) is drawn from a study of T cell responses to AZD1222 COVID-19 vaccine. The repertoire was sequenced with immunoSEQ multiplex PCR; TCRdb's copy has only in-frame clones and lacks some. The data contain roughly 99,000 clones, around 90% of them singletons. In its sample, this clone was seen a few times. The V gene's germline CDR1 is SGHVS and CDR2 FQNEAQ. The CDR3 is 15 amino acids. Unmatched junction bases numbered 12, after V lost 5 bases and J lost 7 bases. The sequencing used peripheral blood, collected on day 0 of AZD1222 vaccination. The sequence derives from an adult in good health. This rearrangement joins TRBV7-8 to TRBJ2-7, with 9 bases matching TRBD2. The CDR3 protein is CASSPTEDAGGEQYF. CDR3 coding DNA: TGTGCCAGCAGCCCTACCGAGGACGCGGGAGGGGAGCAGTACTTC.